This T cell receptor beta chain was identified during a study of cytomegalovirus exposure and HLA in healthy donors. Study-level results: Usually a TCR sequence was rare, but some public TCRs were found in many donors. With high specificity and sensitivity, the classifier reportedly diagnosed cytomegalovirus status.

About this clone: Its specificity is not known.

V lost 7 bases and J lost 2; bases outside the gene matches: 9. This CDR3 contains 15 residues. Germline V lookup: CDR1 MNHNS, CDR2 SASEGT. The table came from immunoSEQ multiplex PCR; TCRdb's copy has only in-frame clones and leaves some out. The sample has 120,000 or so clones, more than 75% seen once. This rearrangement joins TRBV6-1 to TRBJ2-7; TRBD1 matches 9 bases. The sample consisted of PBMCs. This TCR derives from a woman under 40 in good health and CMV-seronegative. This CDR3 is CASMLQGAQTYEQYF. The CDR3 DNA follows: TGTGCCAGCATGTTACAGGGGGCCCAAACCTACGAGCAGTACTTC.